This T cell receptor beta chain derives from a study of blood T cell repertoires in COVID-19. On the study more broadly: PBMCs, B-cell-depleted T cells, or T cells provided the cDNA or gDNA that made up the material.

Grouping used clinical history reported by participants in a survey and questionnaire. In the original workflow: Cell counts per sample came from amplifying reference gene primers. Measured with immunoSEQ multiplex PCR; TCRdb has only the in-frame clones, and not every one. That table gives V, J and clone size, and the DNA gave D and trimming. The sample lists about 220,000 clones; 86% were seen once. V lost 6 bases, J lost 3 bases, and 4 bases stayed unmatched. Germline values: CDR1 SEHNR, CDR2 FQNEAQ (reference sequence). This CDR3 comprises 14 residues. This TCR was sampled from a woman between 35 and 50 years old with acute COVID-19. The V and J genes are TRBV7-9 and TRBJ1-4; 7 bases agree with TRBD1. The sample taken for sequencing was PBMCs or T cells enriched from blood (not recorded which). This CDR3 reads CASRGDSSNEKLFF. In DNA form, the CDR3 reads TGTGCCAGCAGAGGGGACAGTTCTAATGAAAAACTGTTTTTT.